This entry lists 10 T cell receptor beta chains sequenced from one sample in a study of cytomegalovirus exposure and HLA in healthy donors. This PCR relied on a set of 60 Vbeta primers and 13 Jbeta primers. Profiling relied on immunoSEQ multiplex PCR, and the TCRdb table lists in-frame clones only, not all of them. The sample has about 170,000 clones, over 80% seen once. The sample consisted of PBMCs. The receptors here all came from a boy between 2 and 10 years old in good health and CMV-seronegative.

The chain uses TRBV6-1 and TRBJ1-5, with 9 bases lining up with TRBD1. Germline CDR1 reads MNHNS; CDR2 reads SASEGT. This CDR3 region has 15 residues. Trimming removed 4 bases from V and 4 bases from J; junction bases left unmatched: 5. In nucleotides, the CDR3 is TGTGCCAGCAGTGCGACAGGGGGACTAAATCAGCCCCAGCATTTT. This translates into CASSATGGLNQPQHF.

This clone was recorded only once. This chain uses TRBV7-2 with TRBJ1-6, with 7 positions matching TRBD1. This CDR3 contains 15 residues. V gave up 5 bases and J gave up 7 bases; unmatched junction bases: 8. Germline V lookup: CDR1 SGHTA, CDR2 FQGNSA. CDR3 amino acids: CASSQAGTANSPLHF. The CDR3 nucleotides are TGTGCCAGCAGCCAAGCCGGGACAGCAAATTCACCCCTCCACTTT.

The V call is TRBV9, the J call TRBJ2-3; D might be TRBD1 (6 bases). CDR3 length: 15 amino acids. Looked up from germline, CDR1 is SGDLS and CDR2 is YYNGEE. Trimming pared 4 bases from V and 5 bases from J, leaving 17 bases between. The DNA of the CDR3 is TGTGCCAGCAGCCCCGCAGGGGCCACGGGAGATACGCAGTATTTT. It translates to CASSPAGATGDTQYF.

In DNA, the CDR3 is TGTGCCAGCAGCTTACTGCCCGGACAGGGGAACACCGGGGAGCTGTTTTTT. Translation gives CASSLLPGQGNTGELFF. This rearrangement joins TRBV13 to TRBJ2-2; 8 positions match TRBD1. The ends lost 2 bases at V and 1 base at J; junction bases unmatched: 6. The CDR3 is made up of 17 amino acids. Per the germline V gene, CDR1 is PRHDT and CDR2 is FYEKMQ (reference sequence).

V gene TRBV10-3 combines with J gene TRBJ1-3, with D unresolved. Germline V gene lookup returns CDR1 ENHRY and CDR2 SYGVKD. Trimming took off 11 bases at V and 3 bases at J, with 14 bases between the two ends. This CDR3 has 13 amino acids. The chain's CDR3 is CALQPEGGNTIYF. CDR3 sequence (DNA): TGTGCCCTGCAGCCGGAGGGTGGAAACACCATATATTTT.

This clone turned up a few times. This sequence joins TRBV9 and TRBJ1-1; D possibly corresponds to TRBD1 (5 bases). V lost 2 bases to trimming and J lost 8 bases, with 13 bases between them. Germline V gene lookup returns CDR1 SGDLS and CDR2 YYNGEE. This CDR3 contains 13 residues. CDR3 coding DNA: TGTGCCAGCAGCGTGATTGGGGGAGGGGAAGCTTTCTTT. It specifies CASSVIGGGEAFF.

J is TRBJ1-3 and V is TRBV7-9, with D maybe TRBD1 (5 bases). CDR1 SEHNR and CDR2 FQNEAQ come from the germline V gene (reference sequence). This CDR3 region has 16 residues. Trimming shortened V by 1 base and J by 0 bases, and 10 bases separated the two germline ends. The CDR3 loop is CASSLGGGASGNTIYF. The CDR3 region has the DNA TGTGCCAGCAGCTTAGGAGGCGGGGCCTCTGGAAACACCATATATTTT. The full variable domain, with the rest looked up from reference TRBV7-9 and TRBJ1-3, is DTGVSQNPRHKITKRGQNVTFRCDPISEHNRLYWYRQTLGQGPEFLTYFQNEAQLEKSRLLSDRFSAERPKGSFSTLEIQRTEQGDSAMYLCASSLGGGASGNTIYFGEGSWLTVV.

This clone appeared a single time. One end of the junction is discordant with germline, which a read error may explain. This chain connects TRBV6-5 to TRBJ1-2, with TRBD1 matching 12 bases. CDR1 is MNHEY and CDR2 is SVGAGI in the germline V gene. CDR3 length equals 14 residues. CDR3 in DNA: TGTGCCAGCAGTACCGGGACAGGGGGCTTTACTGGTTTCTTC. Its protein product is CASSTGTGGFTGFF.

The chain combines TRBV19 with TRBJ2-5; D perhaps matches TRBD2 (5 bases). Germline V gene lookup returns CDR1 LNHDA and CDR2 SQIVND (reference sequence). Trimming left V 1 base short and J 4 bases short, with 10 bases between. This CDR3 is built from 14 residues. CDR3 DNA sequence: TGTGCCAGTAGTATAGCGGCTAGCTCAGAGACCCAGTACTTC. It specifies CASSIAASSETQYF.

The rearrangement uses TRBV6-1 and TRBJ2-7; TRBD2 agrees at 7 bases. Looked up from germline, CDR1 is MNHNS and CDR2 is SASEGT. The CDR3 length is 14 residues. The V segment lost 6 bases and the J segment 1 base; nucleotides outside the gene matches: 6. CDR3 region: CASRLRDYSYEQYF. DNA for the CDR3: TGTGCCAGCAGGCTCCGGGACTATTCCTACGAGCAGTACTTC.